The entry below gives a single TCR beta chain sequence along with its context. Its antigen remains unidentified. The CDR3 runs to 13 residues. V shed 6 bases and J shed 3 bases, with 12 bases lying between them. CDR1 and CDR2 (germline): MNHEY, SVGEGT. These data originate in a study of T-cell reconstitution after alpha-beta-depleted transplantation in children. Study-level findings and limits: Surviving recipient T cells and thymic progenitors produced the high day-60 TCRbeta diversity seen in some patients. Counts and diversity of T cells one year after transplant came mostly from newly produced T cells. There were reportedly several hundred expanded graft clones from which alpha-beta T cells came about two months after transplant.

Unique molecular identifiers featured in how the TCRbeta library was prepared. TCRdb re-analysed the PCR reads in MiXCR, keeping a single row per CDR3 protein. There are approximately 520,000 distinct CDR3 sequences in the sample; roughly 10% occur only once, and approximately 14% lies in the top ten. Sample: PBMCs, mostly from graft donor cells, taken 180 days after TCRalphabeta/CD19-depleted stem cell transplant. The chain recombines TRBV6-2 or TRBV6-3 with TRBJ2-7, with D maybe TRBD1 (6 bases). This TCR was sampled from a female patient between 2 and 15 years old who had a stem cell transplant for aplastic anemia, so the T cells may come from the graft donor. CDR3 amino acids: CASRSQGVYEQYV. DNA for the CDR3: TGTGCCAGCAGATCACAGGGTGTCTACGAGCAGTACGTC.